This T cell receptor beta chain comes out of a study of shared clonotypes between healthy human individuals. Naive CD8 populations comprised CD45RO-negative cells positively selected for CCR7, excluding terminally differentiated effector memory CD45RA+ cells. Data came from immunoSEQ multiplex PCR; TCRdb stores just in-frame clones and leaves some out. Of millions of clones detected, more than 85% appear once; the ten largest clones hold 1.5% to 2%. CDR1 is SGDLS and CDR2 is YYNGEE in the germline V gene. This CDR3 spans 13 amino acids. Between the trimmed V and J ends, which lost 3 bases and 12 bases, there was a span of 19 bases.

Sequencing input: naive CD8+ T cells from PBMCs. The gene calls are TRBV9 and TRBJ2-7; perhaps TRBD2 as D (5 bases). The receptor's source is a man aged 18 to 29 in good health. Some clones in this sample may be carry-over from other donors' samples. The CDR3 region is CASSGPGPWELYF. The CDR3 nucleotides are TGTGCCAGCAGCGGTCCCGGGCCTTGGGAGTTGTACTTC.